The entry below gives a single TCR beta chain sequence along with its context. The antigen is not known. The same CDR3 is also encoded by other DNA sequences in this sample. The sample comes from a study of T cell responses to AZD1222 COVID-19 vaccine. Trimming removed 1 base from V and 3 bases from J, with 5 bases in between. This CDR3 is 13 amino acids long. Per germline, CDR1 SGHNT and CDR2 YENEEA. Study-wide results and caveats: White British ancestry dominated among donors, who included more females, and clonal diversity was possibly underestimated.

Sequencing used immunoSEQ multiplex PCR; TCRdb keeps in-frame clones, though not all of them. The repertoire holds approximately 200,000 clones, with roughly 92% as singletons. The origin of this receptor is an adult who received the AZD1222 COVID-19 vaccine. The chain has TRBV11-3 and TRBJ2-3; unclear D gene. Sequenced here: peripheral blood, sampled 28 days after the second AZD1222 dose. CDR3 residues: CASSLGSTDTQYF. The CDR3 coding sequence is TGTGCCAGCAGCTTAGGGTCGACAGATACGCAGTATTTT.